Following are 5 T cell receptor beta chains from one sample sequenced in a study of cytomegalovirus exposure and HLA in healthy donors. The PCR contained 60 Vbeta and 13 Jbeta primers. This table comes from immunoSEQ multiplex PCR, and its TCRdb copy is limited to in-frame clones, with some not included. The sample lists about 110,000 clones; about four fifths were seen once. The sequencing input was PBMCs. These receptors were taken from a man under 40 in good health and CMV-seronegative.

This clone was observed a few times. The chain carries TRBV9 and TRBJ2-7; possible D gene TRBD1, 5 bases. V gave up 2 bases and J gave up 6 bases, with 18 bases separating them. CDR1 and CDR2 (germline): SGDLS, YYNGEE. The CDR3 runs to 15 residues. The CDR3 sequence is CASSVSWAGGAEQYF. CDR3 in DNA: TGTGCCAGCAGCGTTTCTTGGGCAGGTGGGGCCGAGCAGTACTTC.

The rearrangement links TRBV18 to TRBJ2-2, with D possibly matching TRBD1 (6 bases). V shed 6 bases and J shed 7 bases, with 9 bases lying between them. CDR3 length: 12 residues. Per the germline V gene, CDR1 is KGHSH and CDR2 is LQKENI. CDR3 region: CASSHRDGELFF. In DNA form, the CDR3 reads TGTGCCAGCTCGCACAGGGACGGGGAGCTGTTTTTT.

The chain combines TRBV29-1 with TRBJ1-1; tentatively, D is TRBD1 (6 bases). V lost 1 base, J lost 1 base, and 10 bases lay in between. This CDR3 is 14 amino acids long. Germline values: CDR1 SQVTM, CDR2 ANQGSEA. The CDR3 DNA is TGCAGCGTTGAAGTACAGGGACGGAACACTGAAGCTTTCTTT. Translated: CSVEVQGRNTEAFF.

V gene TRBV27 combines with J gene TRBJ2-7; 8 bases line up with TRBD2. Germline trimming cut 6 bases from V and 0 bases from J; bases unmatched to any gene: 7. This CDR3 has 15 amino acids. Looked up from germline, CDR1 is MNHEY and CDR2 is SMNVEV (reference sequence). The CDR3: CASSHSGVLSYEQYF. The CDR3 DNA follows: TGTGCCAGCAGCCATAGCGGGGTACTCTCCTACGAGCAGTACTTC.

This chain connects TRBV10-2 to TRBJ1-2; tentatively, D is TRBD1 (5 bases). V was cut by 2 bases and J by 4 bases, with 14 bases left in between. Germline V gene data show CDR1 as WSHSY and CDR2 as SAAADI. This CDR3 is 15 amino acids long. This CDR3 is CASSEGEGYLYGYTF. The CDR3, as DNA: TGCGCCAGCAGTGAGGGGGAGGGGTACCTCTATGGCTACACCTTC.